Given below is one T cell receptor beta chain in context. This clone was seen once. Its target antigen remains unknown. Base qualities are not recorded, but no much larger clone differs from it by a single base. The donors were healthy, HIV-negative adults with no recently reported acute infections or vaccinations. All donors were Caucasian adults living in Nashville, Tennessee, USA. Magnetic negative selection was used to enrich CD4+ T cells, after which naive cells were positively selected on CD45RA and the negative fraction became the memory subset. After blood collection by leukapheresis, PBMCs were isolated using Ficoll-Histopaque density gradient centrifugation and then cryopreserved in the vapor phase of liquid nitrogen. Purity and quantity of every magnetically sorted T cell population were checked by analytical flow cytometry. Each sorted fraction had its genomic DNA isolated and then quantified by UV absorbance on a Nanodrop 2000c.

This sample is part of a study of shared clonotypes between healthy human individuals (TCRdb year 2020). For context, the study as a whole: The cohort comprised two women and a few men aged 18 to 49 years. Different laboratories and diverse techniques were used to prepare libraries and sequence TCR repertoires, to increase sequencing depth and limit assay-specific biases. To estimate repertoire size and how much clonotype sharing occurs between individuals, the study deeply sequenced the blood TCR repertoires of several healthy adults. Per donor, leukapheresis produced somewhere between about 0.85 and 8.9 billion PBMCs. For each donor, CD4 naive and CD4 memory were each given three plates, CD8 naive was given two plates, and CD8 memory was given one plate.

Summary of the overall study and its limitations: Naive subsets generally had larger estimated clonotype richness than memory subsets. Sharing across four donors was observed for around 4.8% of naive CD4, about 4% of naive CD8, 2% to 2.5% of memory CD4, and about 0.38% of memory CD8 clonotypes. Based on pairwise subsampling, the degree of clonotype sharing among donors was expected to be affected by sequencing depth. Because the study included a small number of donors, the genetic and exposure-history diversity represented was limited. Sampling was restricted to blood, and TCR repertoires in tissues likely differ from the TCR repertoires found in blood. Even with the large sequencing depth, rarefaction of the sorted-subset datasets indicated that sequencing was incomplete. Higher generation probabilities were observed for clonotypes shared by all four sorted-subset donors than for non-shared clonotypes.

Using the deep immunoSEQ assay, TCR CDR3 regions were amplified from genomic DNA by multiplex PCR. Genomic DNA extracted from each cell subset was distributed evenly over all wells of several immunoSEQ 96-well plates, and each plate served as one replicate. For sorted subsets, each replicate PCR was loaded with around 220 ng genomic DNA, equivalent to approximately 27,000 T cell genomes. Purified libraries were quantified with a Qubit 3.0 fluorometer, sized on a Bioanalyzer 2100, and re-quantified with the KAPA Library Quantification kit. A separate single-read 150-cycle Illumina NextSeq 550 flow cell was used to sequence each immunoSEQ 96-well plate. In the paper's pipeline: The immunoSEQ output contained only junctional sequences without quality scores, so filtering could not match that applied to full-length reads. To assign V/J genes and CDR3, sequences were annotated against IMGT germline references using PyIR, a Python wrapper for IgBLAST v1.9. Reads were filtered out if the reads had weak V/J assignments (E-value above 1e-6), no CDR3, stop codons, out-of-frame junctions, or ambiguous translated residues. A V3J clonotype was defined by an identical inferred V gene, J gene, and CDR3 amino acid sequence. Percentage overlap between repertoires was computed as shared unique clonotypes divided by the size of the smaller repertoire. Three approaches were used to assess repertoire richness: RTK rarefaction, the Chao1 estimator, and Recon v2.1 estimates of unobserved clonotypes. For all TCRbeta clonotypes obtained by the gDNA method from a few donors, generation probabilities were computed with OLGA. This immuneACCESS table, as held by TCRdb, lists in-frame sequences with V and J called but not all clones. Of the missing ones, under half trace to an unresolved V gene in checked studies; the others have no known cause. The D gene and trimming were derived from the DNA, and the V and J assignments and clone size from that table. In this sample the table shows about 2.4 million clones, roughly 93% of which occur a single time. Jointly, the top ten make up roughly 0.36% of the sample.

The cysteine opens and the phenylalanine closes a CDR3 of 11 amino acids. Only CDR3 DNA is held: 33 bases, read in frame from base 1. V is shortened by 5 bases, J by 8 bases, and the region joining them spans 9 bases. From the germline V gene, CDR1 is ENHRY and CDR2 is SYGVKD. The clonotype comes from a man aged 18 to 30 in good health. Some clones in this sample may be carry-over from other donors' samples. The chain couples TRBV10-3 to TRBJ1-2, with the D segment identity uncertain. The sequencing sample was made of naive CD4+ T cells from PBMCs. Interpreted using the paper, the cell subset or site label stands for: CD45RA+ positively selected. The CDR3 in this case is CAISPEGGYTF. The nucleotides read TGTGCCATCAGTCCAGAAGGGGGCTACACCTTC.